This T cell receptor beta chain originates from a study of CD8 T cells in ankylosing spondylitis. The CDR3 has 15 amino acids. Germline V gene sequence: CDR1 SGHVS, CDR2 FQNEAQ. Between the trimmed V and J ends, which lost 5 bases and 2 bases, there was a span of 12 bases. TCRdb processed the 5' RACE reads anew with MiXCR; each CDR3 protein has one entry. The sample comprises 90,000 to 120,000 distinct CDR3 sequences, under 30% of which are singletons, and approximately 13% rests with the top ten. Study observations and caveats: A motif of 8 or 9 highly homologous TCR beta variants was seen as apparently characteristic of ankylosing spondylitis blood. There was reportedly significant enrichment of clones that were disease-linked in matched ankylosing spondylitis synovial fluid.

This clonotype was seen a handful of times. Its antigen is still unknown. The chain recombines TRBV7-8 with TRBJ1-4; D unresolved. Material: synovial fluid, either unsorted or a sorted T cell fraction (not recorded which). This TCR derives from a male donor with ankylosing spondylitis. The CDR3 sequence: CASSPQPGTNEKLFF. In DNA, the CDR3 is TGTGCCAGCAGCCCCCAGCCCGGGACTAATGAAAAACTGTTTTTT. The full variable domain, rest sourced from reference TRBV7-8 and TRBJ1-4, is GAGVSQSPRYKVAKRGQDVALRCDPISGHVSLFWYQQALGQGPEFLTYFQNEAQLDKSGLPSDRFFAERPEGSVSTLKIQRTQQEDSAVYLCASSPQPGTNEKLFFGSGTQLSVL.